One and the same sample provided the 21 T cell receptor beta chains below, sequenced in a study of T-cell memory formation after mild COVID-19. A single record per CDR3 protein comes from TCRdb applying MiXCR to the 5' RACE reads. The profile shows a few hundred thousand distinct CDR3 sequences, around 24% of them singletons. Sequencing used PBMCs or a T cell subset sorted from them (not recorded which). The receptor set was obtained from an adult woman who had mild COVID-19 (a few samples of this study predate the infection). Cell type and time point are not known.

This clonotype was seen a handful of times. The rearrangement links TRBV11-2 to TRBJ2-5; D gene uncertain. Germline assignment: CDR1 SGHAT and CDR2 FQNNGV. This CDR3 has 12 residues. V gave up 5 bases and J gave up 2 bases, with 6 bases separating them. Here the CDR3 reads CASSITQETQYF. The CDR3 nucleotides are TGTGCCAGCAGCATTACACAAGAGACCCAGTACTTC.

The CDR3 here is CASGTSGRRYEQYF. The CDR3 DNA reads TGTGCCTCCGGGACTAGCGGGAGAAGGTACGAGCAGTACTTC. The rearrangement joins TRBV30 to TRBJ2-7; 14 bases agree with TRBD2. The germline CDR1 and CDR2 sequences are GTSNPN and SVGIG (reference sequence). The length of the CDR3 is 14 residues. V gave up 7 bases and J gave up 4 bases; unmatched junction bases: 6.

This clonotype was counted many times. The chain has TRBV5-1 and TRBJ2-2, with D hard to call. The CDR3 covers 11 residues. The ends were cut back, 4 bases at V and 2 bases at J, with 0 bases in the middle. CDR1 and CDR2 (germline): SGHRS, YFSETQ. CDR3 sequence: CASSNTGELFF. The CDR3 DNA is TGCGCCAGCAGCAACACCGGGGAGCTGTTTTTT.

In this sample, this clonotype turned up a few times. This rearrangement joins TRBV9 to TRBJ1-1, with a possible D match to TRBD1 (5 bases). V gave up 4 bases and J gave up 1 base, with 14 bases separating them. The CDR3 runs 15 residues. From germline, CDR1 is SGDLS and CDR2 YYNGEE. The CDR3 here is CASSLGDPGNTEAFF. For the CDR3, the DNA is TGTGCCAGCAGCTTGGGGGATCCGGGGAACACTGAAGCTTTCTTT.

This chain links TRBV5-1 with TRBJ2-3, with TRBD2 matching over 9 bases. The CDR3 has 17 residues. Per the germline V gene, CDR1 is SGHRS and CDR2 is YFSETQ. V was pared by 4 bases and J by 2 bases, with 11 bases of the junction left unmatched. The CDR3 bases are TGCGCCAGCAGCCCTCAAGGCTTAGCGGGGGTCACAGATACGCAGTATTTT. Translating it yields CASSPQGLAGVTDTQYF.

This clonotype showed up just a few times. V usage is TRBV6-1 and J usage is TRBJ2-7; D unclear. CDR3 size: 18 residues. V lost 1 base, J lost 2 bases, and 21 bases lay in between. The germline V gene has CDR1 MNHNS and CDR2 SASEGT. CDR3 sequence: CASSEVVVRRVQTYEQYF. The DNA of the CDR3 is TGTGCCAGCAGTGAAGTTGTGGTCAGGAGAGTACAAACCTACGAGCAGTACTTC.

The chain carries TRBV6-4 and TRBJ1-1; a possible D gene is TRBD1 (5 bases). The CDR3 runs to 14 residues. V was cut by 5 bases and J by 1 base, with 11 bases left in between. Germline CDR1 reads MRHNA; CDR2 reads SNTAGT. DNA for the CDR3: TGTGCCAGCAGTTTCGGGACTCGGAACACTGAAGCTTTCTTT. Encoded protein: CASSFGTRNTEAFF.

The chain links TRBV7-2 to TRBJ2-3; D unclear. Germline V gene sequence: CDR1 SGHTA, CDR2 FQGNSA. The ends were cut back, 1 base at V and 6 bases at J, with 11 bases in the middle. The CDR3 has 14 amino acids. The CDR3 spells CASSLVGRADTQYF. In DNA form, the CDR3 reads TGTGCCAGCAGCTTAGTGGGTAGAGCGGATACGCAGTATTTT.

The chain employs TRBV6-2 or TRBV6-3 and TRBJ1-1; 9 bases are a match to TRBD1. This CDR3 has 15 amino acids. Germline V gene data show CDR1 as MNHEY and CDR2 as SVGEGT. Unmatched junction bases numbered 5, after V lost 2 bases and J lost 4 bases. The CDR3 bases are TGTGCCAGCAGTTACGGCGGGACAGGGAGCACTGAAGCTTTCTTT. This translates into CASSYGGTGSTEAFF.

This clonotype appeared a few times. The V and J genes are TRBV5-1 and TRBJ2-1, with 7 bases that match TRBD2. V shed 4 bases and J 5 bases; nucleotides not matched to a gene: 6. Germline V lookup: CDR1 SGHRS, CDR2 YFSETQ. There are 14 residues in the CDR3. The CDR3, as DNA: TGCGCCAGCAGCCTCCCCGGGACTAACAATGAGCAGTTCTTC. Its translation: CASSLPGTNNEQFF.

The V call is TRBV6-1, the J call TRBJ2-3; possible D gene TRBD1, 5 bases. The CDR3 runs to 14 residues. Deletions cut 3 bases from V and 4 bases from J, with 11 bases between. Germline CDR1 and CDR2: MNHNS and SASEGT. In DNA form, the CDR3 reads TGTGCCAGCAGTGACAGGGATCAGGCAGATACGCAGTATTTT. Its translation is CASSDRDQADTQYF.

This clonotype was seen more than once but under ten times. The J gene is TRBJ2-3, the V gene TRBV12-3 or TRBV12-4; no clear D gene. This CDR3 has 14 residues. V gave up 3 bases and J gave up 1 base, with 8 bases separating them. For the CDR3, the DNA is TGTGCCAGCAGTTTTGGCAGAGGCACAGATACGCAGTATTTT. Its translation: CASSFGRGTDTQYF.

This CDR3 is CASSDQGWLADTQYF. The CDR3, as DNA: TGTGCCAGCAGTGATCAGGGGTGGTTGGCAGATACGCAGTATTTT. V gene TRBV6-1 combines with J gene TRBJ2-3, with D possibly matching TRBD1 (6 bases). The CDR3 spans 15 residues. Looked up from germline, CDR1 is MNHNS and CDR2 is SASEGT. V was cut by 3 bases and J by 4 bases, with 14 bases left in between.

This clonotype was found many times. The V call is TRBV5-1, the J call TRBJ1-4; a weak D match, TRBD1 (6 bases). Trimming stripped 1 base from V and 8 bases from J, with 15 bases between. The germline V gene encodes CDR1 SGHRS and CDR2 YFSETQ. The CDR3 spans 15 residues. The CDR3 DNA reads as TGCGCCAGCAGCTTGTATCAGGGGAACGAAGAAAAACTGTTTTTT. Translation: CASSLYQGNEEKLFF.

V and J are TRBV7-9 and TRBJ1-1; D gene uncertain. The CDR3 has 14 residues. Germline-derived CDR1 and CDR2 are SEHNR and FQNEAQ (reference sequence). Between the trimmed V and J ends, which lost 5 bases and 8 bases, there was a span of 18 bases. CDR3 loop: CASSTSTRAGEAFF. The CDR3, as DNA: TGTGCCAGCAGCACCTCGACCCGGGCCGGCGAAGCTTTCTTT.

The genes are TRBV23-1 and TRBJ2-2, with 14 bases lining up with TRBD2. TRBV23-1 falls under the ORF class, with uncertain function. This CDR3 has 18 residues. Germline trimming cut 3 bases from V and 1 base from J; bases unmatched to any gene: 4. CDR3 in DNA: TGCGCCAGCAGTCAGAGGACTAGCGGGGGGAAGAACACCGGGGAGCTGTTTTTT. It yields the protein CASSQRTSGGKNTGELFF.

This rearrangement joins TRBV20-1 to TRBJ1-2; D is perhaps TRBD1 (6 bases). V dropped 0 bases and J dropped 4 bases, with 12 bases sitting between them. This CDR3 is built from 14 residues. Looked up from germline, CDR1 is DFQATT and CDR2 is SNEGSKA (reference sequence). The CDR3 loop reads CSARDSVRGYGYTF. CDR3 DNA sequence: TGCAGTGCTAGAGATAGTGTCAGGGGCTATGGCTACACCTTC.

In this sample, this clonotype turned up a few times. The chain combines TRBV5-1 with TRBJ2-2; 11 nucleotides line up with TRBD1. J was trimmed by 6 bases and V by 4 bases; bases with no gene match: 17. CDR1 and CDR2 (germline): SGHRS, YFSETQ. The CDR3 is 19 residues long. CDR3 sequence reads: CASSLLGQGAGVNPGELFF. For the CDR3, the DNA is TGCGCCAGCAGCCTACTAGGACAGGGGGCCGGAGTTAACCCCGGGGAGCTGTTTTTT.

This chain links TRBV7-6 with TRBJ2-3; TRBD2 aligns across 12 bases. This CDR3 has 19 amino acids. J gave up 2 bases and V 1 base, and 10 bases lay outside the gene matches. Germline CDR1 reads SGHVS; CDR2 reads FNYEAQ. CDR3 loop: CASSLEGVTSGGHTDTQYF. The CDR3 DNA sequence: TGTGCCAGCAGCTTAGAAGGGGTGACTAGCGGGGGACACACAGATACGCAGTATTTT.

The chain carries TRBV15 and TRBJ2-5; D perhaps matches TRBD1 (6 bases). The CDR3 is 15 amino acids. The germline CDR1 and CDR2 sequences are LNHNV and YYDKDF (reference sequence). Trimming took off 8 bases at V and 5 bases at J, with 21 bases between the two ends. The CDR3 bases are TGTGCCACCGAATCGTTACAGGGTAGTTTGGAGACCCAGTACTTC. Its protein product is CATESLQGSLETQYF. Supplemented by reference TRBV15 and TRBJ2-5, the full variable domain reads DAMVIQNPRYQVTQFGKPVTLSCSQTLNHNVMYWYQQKSSQAPKLLFHYYDKDFNNEADTPDNFQSRRPNTSFCFLDIRSPGLGDTAMYLCATESLQGSLETQYFGPGTRLLVL.

This clonotype came up a few times. This sequence joins TRBV12-5 and TRBJ2-2, with 9 bases aligning to TRBD2. The CDR3 covers 17 residues. Germline V gives CDR1 LGHNT, CDR2 FRNRAP. V was pared by 4 bases and J by 7 bases, with 13 bases of the junction left unmatched. Here the CDR3 reads CASGSWGRAGGDGELFF. The CDR3 DNA reads as TGTGCTAGTGGTTCCTGGGGACGCGCGGGAGGGGACGGGGAGCTGTTTTTT.